This is a list of T cell receptor beta chains from one sample in a study of cytomegalovirus exposure and HLA in healthy donors. Profiled with immunoSEQ multiplex PCR; TCRdb holds only in-frame clones, not every one. The repertoire includes fewer than 200,000 clones, over 60% of them detected once, and about 1.6% sits in the top ten. Sequenced: PBMCs. The receptors originated from a girl aged 5-17 years in good health and CMV-seronegative. The CDR3 runs from the conserved cysteine through the conserved F or W. D genes are given only for firm matches.

>TRBV5-6|TRBD2
CASSWGLAGGINEQFF
>TRBV9|TRBD2
CASSVSSGGARDTQYF
>TRBV5-1|NA
CASSSNTVGGGTEAFF
>TRBV30|NA
CAWMGGNTGELFF
>TRBV14|NA
CASSPTTRARTEAFF
>TRBV7-9|TRBD1
CASSLTQGTGETQYF
>TRBV5-6|NA
CASSLLAGSSYNEQFF
>TRBV6-5|TRBD1
CASSYLGRGLSYEQYF
>TRBV7-9|NA
CASSFSDRYTEAFF
>TRBV29-1|NA
CSASRGSSSYEQYF
>TRBV19|NA
CASSFSGFSYNEQFF
>TRBV4-1|NA
CASSQAAGAYYNEQFF
>TRBV5-5|NA
CASSWPVVGSTRGGQYF
>TRBV30|NA
CAWTGTGDTDTQYF
>TRBV5-1|NA
CASTLGGADTQYF
>TRBV25-1|NA
CASIGGGYEQYF
>TRBV2|NA
CASSESGVRRQPQHF
>TRBV9|NA
CASSVGGLSNQPQHF
>TRBV5-4|TRBD1
CASSQGQGNVEGYTF
>TRBV18|NA
CASFSAGVETQYF
>TRBV27|TRBD1
CASSLGTGISYNEQFF
>TRBV5-1|NA
CASSLARGPEAFF
>TRBV14|NA
CASSLDSRDTQYF
>TRBV7-9|TRBD1
CASSRDRNYEQYF
>TRBV29-1|TRBD1
CSAAGGWGTGAFF
>TRBV7-9|NA
CASSLAGSQVYYREQFF
>TRBV7-8|TRBD1
CASSLAQGGRAHGYTF
>TRBV2|TRBD1
CATAGTGYQETQYF
>TRBV5-4|TRBD1
CASSSGQSSSYEQYF
>TRBV9|NA
CASSVGGAGNTEAFF
>TRBV5-1|NA
CASSAARESYGYTF
>TRBV5-1|NA
CASRSRQGYEQYF
>TRBV7-9|NA
CASSDTGSRQYF
>TRBV19|NA
CASSIVLGQDIYGYTF
>TRBV7-9|NA
CASRRGGSNTEAFF
>TRBV27|NA
CASSLAETRPNEQFF
>TRBV6-6|NA
CASYIAADEQFF
>TRBV7-9|NA
CASSFSSGLYYGYTF
>TRBV11-2|TRBD1
CASSLARGQGTTEAFF
>TRBV29-1|TRBD1
CSTRSWTGGKYGYTF
>TRBV5-1|NA
CASSLSSAQNLGTEAFF
>TRBV9|NA
CASSVTWGRREKLFF
>TRBV29-1|TRBD2
CSFVLAGALSSTDTQYF
>TRBV6-1|NA
CAEGGAWDEQFF
>TRBV7-9|NA
CASSPRVPSPAANEKLFF
>TRBV9|NA
CASSVEGRGTDTQYF
>TRBV13|TRBD2
CASSLASRLAENTGELFF
>TRBV5-1|NA
CASSPGGGLSNQPQHF
>TRBV27|NA
CATAPESNSPLHF
>TRBV19|TRBD1
CASSTRQGVFEQYF
>TRBV6-4|NA
CASNGYTF
>TRBV7-9|TRBD2
CASTGTSGASTDTQYF
>TRBV5-1|TRBD2
CASSLYGTSVSDTQYF
>TRBV4-1|TRBD2
CASSQEGGLAGWETQYF